This record covers a single TCR beta chain. The target antigen is unknown. The sample is drawn from a study of shared clonotypes between healthy human individuals. Across the whole study: CD4 naive and memory got three plates each, CD8 naive two, CD8 memory one.

Notes on the study in general: Sharing of clonotypes among donors was expected to vary with sequencing depth.

The CDR3 runs to 16 residues. V dropped 5 bases and J dropped 5 bases, with 19 bases sitting between them. CDR1 and CDR2 from the germline V gene are SGHVS and FQNEAQ. Assay execution took place at the deep level. TCRdb's copy holds only in-frame clones and misses some; the assay was immunoSEQ multiplex PCR. This table holds approximately 320,000 clones, roughly 91% found once. Those who donated, Caucasian adults without exception, all lived in Nashville, Tennessee. The source material was memory CD8+ T cells sorted from blood. Subset defined: CD45RO+ cells pooled with CCR7-negative TemRA cells. The sequence was collected from a man aged 18 to 29 in good health. The rearrangement joins TRBV7-8 to TRBJ2-1; TRBD2 might be the D (6 bases). In DNA, the CDR3 is TGTGCCAGCAGCCCAGGTGGGGACTTCCAGCACAATGAGCAGTTCTTC. It encodes CASSPGGDFQHNEQFF. Drawing the rest from reference TRBV7-8 and TRBJ2-1, the complete variable domain is GAGVSQSPRYKVAKRGQDVALRCDPISGHVSLFWYQQALGQGPEFLTYFQNEAQLDKSGLPSDRFFAERPEGSVSTLKIQRTQQEDSAVYLCASSPGGDFQHNEQFFGPGTRLTVL.